Listed here is a single T cell receptor (beta chain). Its antigen is undetermined. These data come from a study of siplizumab effects on memory and regulatory T cells. Study results and caveats: Naive T cells looked more diverse than memory cells, and they looked like major contributors to the alloresponse. In controls, 25% to 30% of mappable alloreactive CD4+ clones were Treg-derived on average, versus about 64% with siplizumab.

The CDR3 spans 16 residues. Germline lookup yields CDR1 SGHDN and CDR2 FVKESK. V shed 4 bases and J shed 4 bases, with 19 bases lying between them. The study assayed roughly 91,000 TCR templates per sample. Libraries were prepared by immunoSEQ multiplex PCR; TCRdb keeps only in-frame clonotypes and omits some of them. The sample shows roughly 100,000 clones, over 90% of them seen only once. This sequence was found in a human donor in good health. The sequenced sample was Tregs sorted from blood. The V and J genes are TRBV14 and TRBJ1-2; perhaps TRBD1 as D (6 bases). CDR3 DNA: TGTGCCAGCAGCCCAACTTCAGGGGTAGTAGGCTATGGCTACACCTTC. Protein sequence: CASSPTSGVVGYGYTF.